This is a list of T cell receptor beta chains from one sample in a study of cytomegalovirus exposure and HLA in healthy donors. Generated by immunoSEQ multiplex PCR, the TCRdb table keeps only in-frame clones and is missing some. The sample shows about 180,000 clones, about 82% of them seen only once. The specimen sequenced was PBMCs. All receptors come from a woman aged 30 to 39 in good health and CMV-seronegative. Each CDR3 is given with its conserved first and last residue. D genes are given only for firm matches. Clone size is shown for a subset of rows, as once, few, many or a class of expanded clone.

len: 17; abundance: -; v_gene: TRBV7-9; j_gene: TRBJ1-2; d_gene: TRBD1; CDR3aa: CASSFAGQGITNYGYTF; CDR3nt: TGTGCCAGCAGCTTTGCGGGACAGGGGATCACTAACTATGGCTACACCTTC
len: 16; abundance: -; v_gene: TRBV7-2; j_gene: TRBJ2-5; d_gene: TRBD2; CDR3aa: CASSLGLAGGLETQYF; CDR3nt: TGTGCCAGCAGCTTAGGGCTAGCGGGGGGGCTAGAGACCCAGTACTTC
len: 13; abundance: -; v_gene: TRBV5-1; j_gene: TRBJ2-7; d_gene: TRBD1; CDR3aa: CASSSGTAYEQYF; CDR3nt: TGCGCCAGCAGCTCCGGGACAGCTTACGAGCAGTACTTC
len: 14; abundance: -; v_gene: TRBV4-1; j_gene: TRBJ2-7; d_gene: -; CDR3aa: CASSQRSGTYEQYF; CDR3nt: TGCGCCAGCAGCCAGAGGTCAGGGACCTACGAGCAGTACTTC
len: 16; abundance: -; v_gene: TRBV4-2; j_gene: TRBJ2-3; d_gene: -; CDR3aa: CASSQDSGGDRDTQYF; CDR3nt: TGTGCCAGCAGCCAAGATTCCGGGGGGGACAGAGATACGCAGTATTTT
len: 14; abundance: -; v_gene: TRBV7-9; j_gene: TRBJ1-1; d_gene: -; CDR3aa: CASSFPLGNTEAFF; CDR3nt: TGTGCCAGCAGCTTCCCGCTCGGGAACACTGAAGCTTTCTTT
len: 14; abundance: -; v_gene: TRBV5-1; j_gene: TRBJ1-4; d_gene: -; CDR3aa: CASSGGGLNEKLFF; CDR3nt: TGCGCCAGCAGCGGGGGGGGACTTAATGAAAAACTGTTTTTT
len: 15; abundance: -; v_gene: TRBV4-3; j_gene: TRBJ2-7; d_gene: -; CDR3aa: CASSQEFILSYEQYF; CDR3nt: TGCGCCAGCAGCCAAGAGTTCATACTTTCCTACGAGCAGTACTTC
len: 14; abundance: once; v_gene: TRBV29-1; j_gene: TRBJ2-4; d_gene: -; CDR3aa: CSVSSVQGGNIQYF; CDR3nt: TGCAGCGTTTCCTCGGTGCAGGGTGGGAACATTCAGTACTTC
len: 14; abundance: -; v_gene: TRBV2; j_gene: TRBJ1-5; d_gene: -; CDR3aa: CASSEEQGYQPQHF; CDR3nt: TGTGCCAGCAGCGAGGAACAGGGTTATCAGCCCCAGCATTTT
len: 15; abundance: -; v_gene: TRBV5-6; j_gene: TRBJ1-1; d_gene: -; CDR3aa: CASSRLDIPNTEAFF; CDR3nt: TGTGCCAGCAGCCGTCTGGACATTCCGAACACTGAAGCTTTCTTT
len: 14; abundance: -; v_gene: TRBV4-2; j_gene: TRBJ1-3; d_gene: -; CDR3aa: CASSQDGAGNTIYF; CDR3nt: TGTGCCAGCAGCCAAGACGGGGCTGGAAACACCATATATTTT